Presented here are 15 T cell receptor beta chains from one specimen sequenced in a study of blood T cell repertoires in COVID-19. The table came from immunoSEQ multiplex PCR; TCRdb's copy has only in-frame clones and leaves some out. The sample records 150,000 to 200,000 clones, 65% to 85% being singletons. Sequencing input: peripheral blood. All receptors come from a human donor with acute or convalescent COVID-19. The donor label of this sample is uncertain.

The J gene is TRBJ2-7, the V gene TRBV27, with 11 bases matching TRBD2. V trimming: 6 bases; J trimming: 2 bases; junction bases outside the gene matches: 6. CDR1 is MNHEY and CDR2 is SMNVEV in the germline V gene (reference sequence). The CDR3 loop spans 15 amino acids. DNA of the CDR3: TGTGCCAGCAGGCCCGAACTAGCGGGAGCCTACGAGCAGTACTTC. Encoded protein: CASRPELAGAYEQYF.

V and J are TRBV29-1 and TRBJ2-3, with D maybe TRBD2 (5 bases). V lost 5 bases, J lost 1 base, and 13 bases lay in between. The CDR3 is 14 residues long. The germline CDR1 and CDR2 sequences are SQVTM and ANQGSEA. CDR3 loop: CSVSRSRGTDTQYF. Written as DNA, the CDR3 is TGCAGCGTTTCGCGCTCGCGGGGCACAGATACGCAGTATTTT.

This clone was detected only once. The chain has TRBV5-8 and TRBJ2-2; TRBD2 might be the D (6 bases). Germline CDR1 SGHTS, CDR2 YDEGEE. Trimming removed 3 bases at V and 0 bases at J, with 9 bases between. CDR3 length: 15 amino acids. This chain's CDR3 is CASSSGATNTGELFF. CDR3 in DNA: TGTGCCAGCAGCTCGGGAGCTACGAACACCGGGGAGCTGTTTTTT.

The genes are TRBV2 and TRBJ2-1, with a possible D match to TRBD1 (7 bases). With 11 bases removed from V and 9 bases from J, the gap between germline ends came to 23 bases. CDR3 length equals 14 residues. CDR1 and CDR2 from the germline V gene are SNHLY and FYNNEI. The CDR3 region is CAGRQGGGSGEQFF. The DNA for the CDR3 is TGTGCCGGAAGACAGGGAGGAGGATCTGGTGAGCAGTTCTTC.

This chain connects TRBV11-1 to TRBJ1-1; TRBD1 is a possible D gene (6 bases). Per the germline V gene, CDR1 is SGHAT and CDR2 is FQDESV (reference sequence). V was trimmed by 2 bases and J by 1 base, leaving 8 bases between them. This CDR3 is built from 14 residues. CDR3 amino acids: CASSLRGGNTEAFF. The CDR3 nucleotides are TGTGCCAGCAGCTTAAGAGGGGGGAACACTGAAGCTTTCTTT. Combining the CDR3 with reference TRBV11-1 and TRBJ1-1 gives the whole variable domain EAEVAQSPRYKITEKSQAVAFWCDPISGHATLYWYRQILGQGPELLVQFQDESVVDDSQLPKDRFSAERLKGVDSTLKIQPAELGDSAMYLCASSLRGGNTEAFFGQGTRLTVV.

The chain carries TRBV5-1 and TRBJ1-1; D is unresolved. Germline-derived CDR1 and CDR2 are SGHRS and YFSETQ. The CDR3 is 14 amino acids. Trimming took off 5 bases at V and 4 bases at J, with 15 bases between the two ends. CDR3 in DNA: TGCGCCAGCAGTCCCGGTCCTGGTGGCACTGAAGCTTTCTTT. It yields the protein CASSPGPGGTEAFF.

The CDR3 nucleotides read TGTGCTAGTGGTTTGACAGGTGGAGGCAATCAGCCCCAGCATTTT. Translated, it gives CASGLTGGGNQPQHF. The gene calls are TRBV12-5 and TRBJ1-5; a possible D gene is TRBD1 (5 bases). The V gene's germline CDR1 is LGHNT and CDR2 FRNRAP. V lost 2 bases, J lost 2 bases, and 10 bases lay in between. The CDR3 extends over 15 amino acids.

CDR3 nucleotides: TGTGCCAGCAGTTCAGACAGGCGGGGCTACACCTTC. Amino acid sequence: CASSSDRRGYTF. This chain connects TRBV27 to TRBJ1-2, with TRBD1 as a possible D gene (6 bases). Between the trimmed V and J ends, which lost 4 bases and 8 bases, there was a span of 11 bases. Germline assignment: CDR1 MNHEY and CDR2 SMNVEV (reference sequence). The CDR3 covers 12 residues.

This chain uses TRBV7-9 with TRBJ1-2; tentatively, D is TRBD1 (6 bases). The V end lost 5 bases, the J end lost 4 bases, and 14 bases lay between the germline ends. Germline CDR1 is SEHNR and CDR2 is FQNEAQ (reference sequence). The CDR3 spans 14 residues. DNA of the CDR3: TGTGCCAGCAGCCGGACAGCTTCCCTCTATGGCTACACCTTC. Translated: CASSRTASLYGYTF.

The V and J genes are TRBV28 and TRBJ2-7; maybe TRBD2 (5 bases). Trimming took 6 bases from V and 6 from J, leaving 21 bases between them. The CDR3 covers 15 residues. Germline V gives CDR1 MDHEN, CDR2 SYDVKM. CDR3 sequence reads: CASRHRTSNPTEQYF. CDR3 sequence (DNA): TGTGCCAGCAGGCATAGGACTTCTAATCCTACCGAGCAGTACTTC. The full variable domain, rest sourced from reference TRBV28 and TRBJ2-7, is DVKVTQSSRYLVKRTGEKVFLECVQDMDHENMFWYRQDPGLGLRLIYFSYDVKMKEKGDIPEGYSVSREKKERFSLILESASTNQTSMYLCASRHRTSNPTEQYFGPGTRLTVT.

This clone was picked up a small number of times. V is TRBV19 and J is TRBJ1-2; 11 nucleotides align to TRBD1. The V gene end was trimmed by 3 bases and the J gene end by 7 bases; junction bases not matched to a gene: 7. Germline loops: CDR1 LNHDA, CDR2 SQIVND (reference sequence). CDR3 length equals 15 residues. CDR3 DNA sequence: TGTGCCAGTAGTATCCCCGGACAGGGGGCGGGTGGCTACACCTTC. This encodes CASSIPGQGAGGYTF.

V and J are TRBV6-5 and TRBJ2-3; a possible D gene is TRBD2 (6 bases). Trimming stripped 0 bases from V and 6 bases from J, with 16 bases between. The CDR3 has 16 amino acids. The germline V gene encodes CDR1 MNHEY and CDR2 SVGAGI. The CDR3 DNA reads TGTGCCAGCAGTTACTCGAGTACTAGCCGTTCGGATACGCAGTATTTT. This encodes CASSYSSTSRSDTQYF.

J is TRBJ2-7 and V is TRBV5-1; tentatively, D is TRBD1 (6 bases). This CDR3 contains 15 residues. Trimming took 0 bases from V and 0 from J, leaving 10 bases between them. CDR1 and CDR2 from the germline V gene are SGHRS and YFSETQ. CDR3 DNA sequence: TGCGCCAGCAGCTTGGGGGACATCATCTCCTACGAGCAGTACTTC. Protein: CASSLGDIISYEQYF. Filled out from reference TRBV5-1 and TRBJ2-7, the complete variable domain reads KAGVTQTPRYLIKTRGQQVTLSCSPISGHRSVSWYQQTPGQGLQFLFEYFSETQRNKGNFPGRFSGRQFSNSRSEMNVSTLELGDSALYLCASSLGDIISYEQYFGPGTRLTVT.

This clone has more than one count but fewer than ten. The rearrangement joins TRBV7-2 to TRBJ2-1; a possible D gene is TRBD2 (6 bases). CDR1 is SGHTA and CDR2 is FQGNSA in the germline V gene. There are 17 residues in the CDR3. Trimming shortened V by 1 base and J by 4 bases, and 17 bases separated the two germline ends. CDR3 amino acids: CASSLDVRGAHYNEQFF. The CDR3 region has the DNA TGTGCCAGCAGCTTAGATGTTCGCGGGGCCCATTACAATGAGCAGTTCTTC.

The gene calls are TRBV10-1 and TRBJ2-2; D unclear. The CDR3 runs 13 residues. CDR1 WNHNN and CDR2 SYGVQD come from the germline V gene (reference sequence). V was trimmed by 3 bases and J by 5 bases, leaving 7 bases between them. The chain's CDR3 is CASSDQLTGELFF. The CDR3 DNA reads as TGCGCCAGCAGTGATCAGTTAACCGGGGAGCTGTTTTTT.